This T cell receptor (beta chain) was obtained from a study of CD8 T cells in Susac syndrome (dated 2019 in TCRdb). Context from the whole study: Repertoire sequencing was used to test whether CD8+ T cell activation and differentiation in Susac syndrome was antigen driven. CD8+ T cell repertoire clonality was compared between about a dozen healthy donors, approximately 14 Susac syndrome patients and 15 multiple sclerosis patients. Paper-wide results and their limitations: The number of individuals in the TCR sequencing and HLA analysis was acknowledged as relatively small.

RNA was extracted using the RNeasy kit, and about 0.45 to 1 ug of the RNA was reverse transcribed with random hexamers. TCR beta CDR3 regions were amplified with the immunoSEQ multiplex PCR assay covering 54 Vbeta and 13 Jbeta segments. PCR amplification bias was corrected by using a synthetic template baseline for primer optimization and computational correction. Turning to the authors' computational methods: Reads were annotated to V, D and J genes according to IMGT and were analyzed with immunoSEQ Analyzer, with only productive sequences retained. To calculate clonality, Shannon entropy was normalized by log2 of the number of productive unique sequences and then subtracted from one. Public and private clones were assessed among the 100 most prevalent clones of each patient and control. Clones were defined as Susac-specific if absent from the healthy and MS cohorts, from 1052 published viral clones and from other ImmuneACCESS disease sequences. TCRdb reworked the public reads: Q25 trimming with fastp, MiXCR clone assembly, productive beta chains retained. Rows are unified per CDR3 protein, each entry keeping the most common DNA and genes. TCRdb, not the authors, supplied the V and J calls. For this sample there are fewer than 150,000 distinct CDR3 sequences; 94% appear just once. The ten largest clones take up roughly 0.27% of the sample.

With regard to this clonotype: No cognate antigen has been identified for it. Per-nucleotide qualities are absent, and no much larger clonotype sits a single base away.

High-throughput TCR beta sequencing profiled peripheral blood CD8+ and CD4+ T cells from healthy donors, Susac syndrome patients and multiple sclerosis patients. Healthy donors were age- and sex-matched controls. Bulk CD8+ and CD4+ T cells were purified by magnetic negative isolation, while CD8+ TEMRA cells were enriched using FACS. Blood was collected in EDTA tubes and processed within 24 hours, with PBMCs isolated through density gradient centrifugation. PBMCs destined for TCR sequencing were cryopreserved in liquid nitrogen and later thawed in a 37 °C water bath. A purity of at least 90% was achieved for sorted or isolated CD4+, CD8+ and CD8+ TEMRA cells. The CDR3 spans 12 residues, from the cysteine through the phenylalanine. Left in the record is the CDR3 DNA by itself, 36 bases read in frame from the first base. CDR1 and CDR2 were assigned from the germline V gene (reference sequence) as LNHDA and SQIVND. The junction shows trimming of 4 bases on V and 2 bases on J, plus 5 bases between the germline ends.

This receptor was obtained from a human donor in good health. The sample consisted of CD8+ T cells from PBMCs. This receptor chain uses TRBV19 and TRBJ2-5; the D gene is unclear. The CDR3 here reads CASSRLQETQYF. At the DNA level, the sequence is TGTGCCAGTAGTAGACTTCAAGAGACCCAGTACTTC.